The following is a T cell receptor (beta chain) sequence with its context. As handled by the study authors: Reference gene primers were amplified, and this amplification served to estimate nucleated cell counts. Clones were sequenced by immunoSEQ multiplex PCR, and TCRdb holds only the in-frame ones, with some missing. V, J and clone size derive from that table, while D and trimming were established from the DNA sequence. The repertoire holds about 300,000 clones, with roughly 90% as singletons. The CDR3 consists of 15 residues. The germline CDR1 and CDR2 sequences are LGHNA and YNFKEQ. Trimming removed 0 bases from V and 5 bases from J, with 13 bases in between. The data belong to a study of blood T cell repertoires in COVID-19. Study at large: Collection of acute and convalescent COVID-19 samples took place in the United States, Italy and Spain. Sources were T cells, B-cell-depleted T cells, or PBMCs; the material itself was cDNA or gDNA.

This clonotype originated in a middle-aged man with acute or convalescent COVID-19. The genes are TRBV4-2 and TRBJ1-1; a weak D match, TRBD1 (5 bases). The sequencing sample was made of peripheral blood. CDR3 region: CASSQEAGVQTEAFF. CDR3 coding DNA: TGTGCCAGCAGCCAAGAGGCGGGGGTGCAAACTGAAGCTTTCTTT.